The entry below gives a single T cell receptor beta chain sequence along with its context. Under the authors' procedure: Reference gene primer amplification in the assay estimated nucleated cell counts. Generated by immunoSEQ multiplex PCR, the TCRdb table keeps only in-frame clones and is missing some. V and J calls and clone size come straight from that table; D and trimming were deduced from the DNA. In the table there are around 73,000 clones, 75% to 80% of which are singletons. The CDR3 sequence is 19 residues long. CDR1 is MDHEN and CDR2 is SYDVKM in the germline V gene. V lost 5 bases, J lost 0 bases, and 14 bases stayed unmatched. The data belong to a study of blood T cell repertoires in COVID-19. Overall study: T cells, B-cell-depleted T cells, or PBMCs provided the cDNA or gDNA that served as material.

Seattle patients were enrolled during active infection and followed longitudinally. The sequenced sample consisted of peripheral blood. The TCR comes from an older man with COVID-19, enrolled during active disease. V is TRBV28 and J is TRBJ2-3; 10 nucleotides line up with TRBD2. The CDR3 DNA follows: TGTGCCAGCAGTCCCCAAATACTAGCGGGGTGGGGAAGCACAGATACGCAGTATTTT. This encodes CASSPQILAGWGSTDTQYF. The whole variable domain, remainder taken from reference TRBV28 and TRBJ2-3, is DVKVTQSSRYLVKRTGEKVFLECVQDMDHENMFWYRQDPGLGLRLIYFSYDVKMKEKGDIPEGYSVSREKKERFSLILESASTNQTSMYLCASSPQILAGWGSTDTQYFGPGTRLTVL.